This TCR beta chain is from a study of T cells after yellow fever vaccination. With regard to this clonotype: Its specificity is unknown.

Whole-study results and caveats: Post-booster samples contained most primary-vaccination clones (approximately 96% CD4, less than 90% CD8). On re-exposure, the response was weaker but peaked faster, at day 5 versus 15. Some clonotypes, a small share, were shared between CD4 and CD8 compartments.

A 5'RACE template-switching step, the method used to make TCR cDNA, added a universal primer site and UMIs. One entry per CDR3 protein, called by TCRdb with MiXCR from the 5' RACE reads. The sample includes fewer than 500,000 distinct CDR3 sequences, approximately 18% of them seen just once. This specimen was PBMCs, taken before the yellow fever booster vaccination. The TCR was taken from a man between 18 and 35 years old who received the YFV17D yellow fever vaccine.

The CDR3: CASTPRPRGLSGYTF. In DNA, the CDR3 is TGTGCCAGCACCCCAAGACCCAGGGGGCTTTCTGGCTACACCTTC. V and J are TRBV12-3 or TRBV12-4 and TRBJ1-2; 8 positions agree with TRBD1. The CDR3 has 15 amino acids. The trim removed 7 bases at V and 7 bases at J, leaving 14 bases unmatched.